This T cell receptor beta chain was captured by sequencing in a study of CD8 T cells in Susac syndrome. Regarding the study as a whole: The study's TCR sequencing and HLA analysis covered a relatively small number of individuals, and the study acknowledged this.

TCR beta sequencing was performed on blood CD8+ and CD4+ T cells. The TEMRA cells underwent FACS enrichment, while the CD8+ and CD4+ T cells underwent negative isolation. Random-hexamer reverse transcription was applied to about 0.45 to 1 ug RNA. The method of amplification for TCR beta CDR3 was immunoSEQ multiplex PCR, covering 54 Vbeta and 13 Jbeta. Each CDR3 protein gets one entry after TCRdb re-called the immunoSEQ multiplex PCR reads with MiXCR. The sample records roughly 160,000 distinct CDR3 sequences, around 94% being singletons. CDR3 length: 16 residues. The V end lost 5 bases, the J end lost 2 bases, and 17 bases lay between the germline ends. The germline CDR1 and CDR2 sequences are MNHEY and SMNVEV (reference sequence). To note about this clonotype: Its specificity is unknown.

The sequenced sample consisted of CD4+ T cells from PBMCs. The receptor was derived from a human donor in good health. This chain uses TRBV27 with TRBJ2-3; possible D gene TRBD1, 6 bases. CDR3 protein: CASSPEGVRITDTQYF. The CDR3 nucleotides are TGTGCCAGCAGTCCCGAGGGGGTACGAATCACAGATACGCAGTATTTT.